What follows describes a single T cell receptor beta chain. The sample belongs to a study of blood T cell repertoires in COVID-19. Study overall: From T cells, B-cell-depleted T cells, or PBMCs came the material, which was cDNA or gDNA.

As processed by the authors: Amplification of reference gene primers provided the estimated nucleated cell counts. Libraries were prepared by immunoSEQ multiplex PCR; TCRdb keeps only in-frame clonotypes and omits some of them. V, J and clone size are taken as reported in that table, and D and trimming were inferred from the DNA itself. Seen here are 250,000 to 300,000 clones, 90% to 95% observed once, and the top ten hold over 2%. The germline V gene encodes CDR1 SQVTM and CDR2 ANQGSEA. Deletions cut 4 bases from V and 0 bases from J, with 4 bases between. The CDR3 contains 12 residues. The receptor comes from a woman in her twenties or thirties with COVID-19, enrolled during active disease. This rearrangement joins TRBV29-1 to TRBJ1-3; D not resolved. Sequenced sample: peripheral blood. CDR3 in DNA: TGCAGCGTTGCCAACTCTGGAAACACCATATATTTT. Protein sequence: CSVANSGNTIYF.